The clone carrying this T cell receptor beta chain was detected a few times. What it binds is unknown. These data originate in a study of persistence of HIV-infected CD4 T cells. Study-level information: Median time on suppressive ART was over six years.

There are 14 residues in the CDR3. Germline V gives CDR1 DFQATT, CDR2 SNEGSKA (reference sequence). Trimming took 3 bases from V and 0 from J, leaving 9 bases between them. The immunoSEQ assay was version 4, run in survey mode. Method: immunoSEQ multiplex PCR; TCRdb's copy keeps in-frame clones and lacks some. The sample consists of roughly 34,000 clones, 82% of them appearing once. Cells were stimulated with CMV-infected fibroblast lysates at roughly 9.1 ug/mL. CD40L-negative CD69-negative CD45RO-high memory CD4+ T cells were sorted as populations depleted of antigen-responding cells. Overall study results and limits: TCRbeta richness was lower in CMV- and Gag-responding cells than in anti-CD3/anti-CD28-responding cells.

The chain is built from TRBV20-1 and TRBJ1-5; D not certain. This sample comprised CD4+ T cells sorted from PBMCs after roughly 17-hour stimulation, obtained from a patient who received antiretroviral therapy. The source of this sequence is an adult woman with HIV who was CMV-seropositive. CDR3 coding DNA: TGCAGTGCTAGTGGTTGGGATAGCAATCAGCCCCAGCATTTT. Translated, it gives CSASGWDSNQPQHF.